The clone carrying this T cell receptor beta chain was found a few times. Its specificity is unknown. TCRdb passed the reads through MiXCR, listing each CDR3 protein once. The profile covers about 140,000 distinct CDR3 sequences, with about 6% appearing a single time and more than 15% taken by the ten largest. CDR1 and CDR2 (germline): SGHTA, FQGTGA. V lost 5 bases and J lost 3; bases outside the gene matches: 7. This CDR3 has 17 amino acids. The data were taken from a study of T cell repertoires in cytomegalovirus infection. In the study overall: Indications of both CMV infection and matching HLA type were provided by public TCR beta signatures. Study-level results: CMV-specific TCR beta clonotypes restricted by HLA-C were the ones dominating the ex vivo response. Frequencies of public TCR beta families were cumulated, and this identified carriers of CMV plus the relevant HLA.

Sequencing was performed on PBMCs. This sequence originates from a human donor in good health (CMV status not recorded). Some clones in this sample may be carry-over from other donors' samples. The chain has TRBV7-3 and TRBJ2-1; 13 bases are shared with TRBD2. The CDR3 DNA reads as TGTGCCAGCAGCCCGACTAGCGGGGGGCCGATCTACAATGAGCAGTTCTTC. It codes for CASSPTSGGPIYNEQFF.